Shown below are 11 T cell receptor beta chains from a single sample sequenced in a study of CD8 T cells in ankylosing spondylitis (dated by TCRdb to about 2017). These receptors have no known antigen. What the work shows at the level of the full study, not this receptor alone: Blood from ankylosing spondylitis patients appeared to be characterized by a TCR beta motif composed of under ten highly homologous amino acid variants.

Libraries were constructed by 5' RACE. The sequencer listed for this sample is Illumina HiSeq 2500. In-frame beta chains were kept once TCRdb had trimmed the public reads at Q25 with fastp and called clones with MiXCR. Each CDR3 protein appears once, grouped with its most common genes and DNA. Here the sample has roughly 440,000 distinct CDR3 sequences; more than 15% occur a single time. About 0.94% of the sample comes from the top ten. The material sequenced was blood, either unsorted or a sorted T cell fraction (not recorded which). The receptors shown here come from a male donor with ankylosing spondylitis.

This clonotype was found a few times. The V call is TRBV7-2, the J call TRBJ2-1; 8 bases map to TRBD2. The CDR3 totals 15 residues. V was clipped by 5 bases and J by 8 bases; unmatched bases: 11. CDR1 and CDR2 (germline): SGHTA, FQGNSA. The CDR3 nucleotides read TGTGCCAGCAGCCCCGGTGGGGCGGGGGGCGATGAGCAGTTCTTC. Translated, it gives CASSPGGAGGDEQFF.

This rearrangement joins TRBV6-5 to TRBJ2-2; D unclear. The CDR3 is 14 residues long. The germline gives CDR1 MNHEY, CDR2 SVGAGI. V lost 4 bases and J 0 bases, leaving 6 bases between the germline ends. CDR3 region: CASSLTSNTGELFF. DNA for the CDR3: TGTGCCAGCAGTTTAACCTCGAACACCGGGGAGCTGTTTTTT.

The V gene is TRBV5-1, the J gene TRBJ2-1, with TRBD1 as a possible D gene (6 bases). CDR1 is SGHRS, CDR2 YFSETQ, per germline. This CDR3 spans 15 amino acids. The V and J ends lost 3 bases and 7 bases respectively, with 17 bases between them. CDR3 sequence: CASSSNPTGGNEQFF. CDR3 in DNA: TGCGCCAGCAGCTCAAACCCGACAGGCGGTAATGAGCAGTTCTTC.

There are a few counts of this clonotype. The chain carries TRBV7-6 and TRBJ2-3; 11 bases match TRBD2. The CDR3 length is 17 residues. Germline assignment: CDR1 SGHVS and CDR2 FNYEAQ. The ends lost 1 base at V and 2 bases at J; junction bases unmatched: 5. Here the CDR3 DNA reads TGTGCCAGCAGCTTAGTTGCTAGCGGGGGGAACACAGATACGCAGTATTTT. It is translated as CASSLVASGGNTDTQYF. The full variable domain, in which reference TRBV7-6 and TRBJ2-3 provide the parts outside the CDR3, is GAGVSQSPRYKVTKRGQDVALRCDPISGHVSLYWYRQALGQGPEFLTYFNYEAQQDKSGLPNDRFSAERPEGSISTLTIQRTEQRDSAMYRCASSLVASGGNTDTQYFGPGTRLTVL.

V usage is TRBV27 and J usage is TRBJ2-1; tentatively, D is TRBD2 (6 bases). This CDR3 comprises 15 residues. In germline, CDR1 is MNHEY, CDR2 SMNVEV (reference sequence). Trimming removed 2 bases at V and 6 bases at J, with 14 bases between. The CDR3 is CASSLGLARINEQFF. CDR3 sequence (DNA): TGTGCCAGCAGTTTAGGGCTAGCGAGAATCAATGAGCAGTTCTTC.

V gene TRBV7-7 combines with J gene TRBJ2-5; 8 bases line up with TRBD1. In germline, CDR1 is SSHAT, CDR2 FNYEAQ (reference sequence). V lost 5 bases to trimming and J lost 4 bases; unmatched junction nucleotides: 6. The CDR3 consists of 14 residues. The CDR3 region is CASSPGQGLETQYF. DNA of the CDR3: TGTGCCAGCAGCCCAGGACAGGGCCTAGAGACCCAGTACTTC.

J is TRBJ2-3 and V is TRBV12-3 or TRBV12-4, with 8 nucleotides matching TRBD2. The CDR3 spans 15 residues. V was clipped by 6 bases and J by 0 bases; unmatched bases: 5. The CDR3 DNA sequence: TGTGCCAGCAGAACTAGCGGTAGTAGCACAGATACGCAGTATTTT. It encodes CASRTSGSSTDTQYF.

This sequence joins TRBV20-1 and TRBJ1-1; D might be TRBD1 (6 bases). Germline lookup yields CDR1 DFQATT and CDR2 SNEGSKA (reference sequence). V lost 6 bases and J 0 bases, leaving 11 bases between the germline ends. This CDR3 region has 13 residues. The CDR3 region is CSAADRLNTEAFF. For the CDR3, the DNA is TGCAGTGCCGCGGACAGACTGAACACTGAAGCTTTCTTT.

This clonotype was counted a few times. V and J are TRBV11-3 and TRBJ2-3; 7 bases match TRBD2. Germline CDR1 SGHNT, CDR2 YENEEA. V was pared by 5 bases and J by 2 bases, with 7 bases of the junction left unmatched. CDR3 length equals 15 residues. Written as DNA, the CDR3 is TGTGCCAGCAGCCAGGCGGGAGCTGACACAGATACGCAGTATTTT. It translates to CASSQAGADTDTQYF.

In this sample, this clonotype turned up a few times. The CDR3 region has the DNA TGTGCCAGCAGTTCTCCGGGACAGGGCAGCAGCTATGAGCAGTTCTTC. The encoded protein is CASSSPGQGSSYEQFF. The J gene is TRBJ2-1, the V gene TRBV6-5; TRBD1 aligns across 9 bases. Trimming cost V 4 bases and J 8 bases; bases outside gene matches: 12. The CDR3 consists of 16 residues. Germline V gene data show CDR1 as MNHEY and CDR2 as SVGAGI.

CDR3 DNA sequence: TGCAGTGCTAGAGGGGGACCGGGACTTCGAAGCTCCTACAATGAGCAGTTCTTC. The encoded protein is CSARGGPGLRSSYNEQFF. The gene calls are TRBV20-1 and TRBJ2-1, with a possible D match to TRBD2 (6 bases). The germline CDR1 and CDR2 sequences are DFQATT and SNEGSKA (reference sequence). This CDR3 comprises 18 residues. Trimming cost V 1 base and J 0 bases, with 19 bases left between them.